One T cell receptor beta chain is described in this entry. The antigen is unknown. This entry is derived from a study of radiotherapy plus CTLA-4 blockade in lung cancer. Across the whole study: Objective responses were recorded in more than 15% of patients, with disease control recorded in 25% to 35%. General study results and limits: Together with interferon-beta, which increased in serum after radiation, early dynamic changes in blood T cell clones were reportedly the best predictors of response. Radiotherapy plus ipilimumab was followed by expansion in blood of tumor-derived TCR clones.

CDR3 length equals 13 residues. V lost 6 bases, J lost 7 bases, and 13 bases lay in between. Germline-derived CDR1 and CDR2 are ENHRY and SYGVKD. Focal radiation plus CTLA-4 blockade with ipilimumab was administered to patients who had chemo-refractory metastatic non-small-cell lung cancer. Method: immunoSEQ multiplex PCR; TCRdb's copy keeps in-frame clones and lacks some. The table includes about 120,000 clones, over 80% detected once. This material consisted of peripheral blood, taken from a patient treated with radiotherapy plus ipilimumab. The rearrangement joins TRBV10-3 to TRBJ2-1; D is unclear. This sequence was found in a human donor with non-small cell lung cancer that progressed on radiotherapy plus ipilimumab. CDR3 nucleotides: TGTGCCATCAGGAGCCCGTTGGGGAATGAGCAGTTCTTC. Its protein product is CAIRSPLGNEQFF.